Below are 18 T cell receptor beta chains sequenced from a single sample in a study of CXCR3-negative and CXCR3-positive naive CD8 T cells. Study-wide results and limits: TRB CDR3 hydrophobicity was greater in CXCR3-positive naive cells than in CXCR3-negative naive cells.

The TRB libraries of cDNA were built by UMI-labeled 5' RACE. TCRdb reprocessed the 5' RACE reads and keeps a single row for each CDR3 protein, giving no DNA. This sample's table has under 150,000 distinct CDR3 sequences. Their antigens remain unidentified. Specimen: naive CXCR3+ CD8+ T cells from blood. The subset is: CD45RO-CCR7+CD27+CD95- naive CD8+ T cells expressing CXCR3 (TNR3+). The receptors stem from a human donor in good health. Some clones in this sample may be carry-over from other donors' samples.

The chain is built from TRBV11-3 and TRBJ1-2; the D call from TCRdb, TRBD1, cannot be confirmed without DNA. Germline V gene lookup returns CDR1 SGHNT and CDR2 YENEEA. CDR3 length: 13 amino acids. The CDR3 loop is CASSSDRGYGYTF. The variable domain in full, completed from reference TRBV11-3 and TRBJ1-2, reads EAGVVQSPRYKIIEKKQPVAFWCNPISGHNTLYWYLQNLGQGPELLIRYENEEAVDDSQLPKDRFSAERLKGVDSTLKIQPAELGDSAVYLCASSSDRGYGYTFGSGTRLTVV.

The chain is built from TRBV11-2 and TRBJ2-3; TCRdb returns TRBD2, unconfirmable since there is no DNA. Germline lookup yields CDR1 SGHAT and CDR2 FQNNGV. The CDR3 loop spans 12 amino acids. CDR3 in amino acids: CASSLGEDTQYF.

The rearrangement uses TRBV6-6 and TRBJ1-1. CDR1 and CDR2 (germline): MNHNY, SVGAGI (reference sequence). The CDR3 sequence is 12 residues long. CDR3 in amino acids: CASGETNTEAFF.

The rearrangement links TRBV7-9 to TRBJ1-5; absent DNA, TCRdb's TRBD1 call cannot be checked. Germline V gene sequence: CDR1 SEHNR, CDR2 FQNEAQ (reference sequence). The CDR3 spans 17 residues. CDR3 in amino acids: CASSSGTGERGGQPQHF.

This chain uses TRBV7-3 with TRBJ1-1. The CDR3 loop spans 14 amino acids. Germline V gene sequence: CDR1 SGHTA, CDR2 FQGTGA. The CDR3 reads CASSLTGRSTEAFF.

This chain joins TRBV7-9 and TRBJ1-2; TCRdb reports TRBD1, a call that lacks DNA to check it against. Germline CDR1 reads SEHNR; CDR2 reads FQNEAQ (reference sequence). The length of the CDR3 is 14 residues. CDR3 region: CASSFGDSTDGYTF.

The rearrangement links TRBV29-1 to TRBJ1-2; TCRdb outputs TRBD1, but without DNA this stays unchecked. Germline assignment: CDR1 SQVTM and CDR2 ANQGSEA. The CDR3 spans 12 residues. CDR3 sequence: CSVPGRNYGYTF.

The rearrangement uses TRBV7-9 and TRBJ2-3; without DNA, the TCRdb call of TRBD1 cannot be checked. The CDR3 length is 15 residues. The V gene's germline CDR1 is SEHNR and CDR2 FQNEAQ (reference sequence). The CDR3 is CASSPPGGLHDTQYF. The full variable domain, in which reference TRBV7-9 and TRBJ2-3 provide the parts outside the CDR3, is DTGVSQNPRHKITKRGQNVTFRCDPISEHNRLYWYRQTLGQGPEFLTYFQNEAQLEKSRLLSDRFSAERPKGSFSTLEIQRTEQGDSAMYLCASSPPGGLHDTQYFGPGTRLTVL.

The rearrangement uses TRBV29-1 and TRBJ2-2; TCRdb indicates TRBD1, and absent DNA this call remains unverified. CDR1 is SQVTM and CDR2 is ANQGSEA in the germline V gene. CDR3 length: 14 amino acids. The CDR3 spells CSVESGQVRGELFF.

V gene TRBV14 combines with J gene TRBJ2-7; no DNA is available, so the TRBD1 call from TCRdb remains unchecked. Germline V gene lookup returns CDR1 SGHDN and CDR2 FVKESK. The CDR3 runs 15 residues. The CDR3 is CASSHSGTDYYEQYF. Full variable domain (remainder filled in from reference TRBV14 and TRBJ2-7): EAGVTQFPSHSVIEKGQTVTLRCDPISGHDNLYWYRRVMGKEIKFLLHFVKESKQDESGMPNNRFLAERTGGTYSTLKVQPAELEDSGVYFCASSHSGTDYYEQYFGPGTRLTVT.

The rearrangement joins TRBV3-1 to TRBJ2-1; lacking DNA, the TRBD2 call made by TCRdb goes unchecked. The CDR3 length is 17 residues. The V gene's germline CDR1 is LGHDT and CDR2 YNNKEL (reference sequence). CDR3 amino acids: CASSQDQASGSYNEQFF.

The rearrangement uses TRBV19 and TRBJ1-1; TCRdb's D call, TRBD1, is unchecked because there is no DNA. Germline values: CDR1 LNHDA, CDR2 SQIVND (reference sequence). CDR3 length: 15 amino acids. The CDR3 is CASKLWTGAATEAFF.

This chain links TRBV7-2 with TRBJ2-3; the TCRdb call, TRBD2, lacks DNA for checking. The CDR3 has 16 residues. Germline CDR1 and CDR2: SGHTA and FQGNSA. The CDR3 is CASSSRLAGEGDTQYF. Full variable domain (rest looked up from reference TRBV7-2 and TRBJ2-3): GAGVSQSPSNKVTEKGKDVELRCDPISGHTALYWYRQSLGQGLEFLIYFQGNSAPDKSGLPSDRFSAERTGGSVSTLTIQRTQQEDSAVYLCASSSRLAGEGDTQYFGPGTRLTVL.

The rearrangement links TRBV4-1 to TRBJ1-5; as DNA is missing, the TRBD1 call by TCRdb cannot be tested. The CDR3 has 17 residues. Germline CDR1 MGHRA, CDR2 YSYEKL. The CDR3 sequence: CASSQEFRGDRYQPQHF.

This chain joins TRBV7-9 and TRBJ2-7; TCRdb's assignment of TRBD1 cannot be checked, as there is no DNA. The germline V gene encodes CDR1 SEHNR and CDR2 FQNEAQ (reference sequence). This CDR3 is built from 14 residues. The CDR3 loop is CASSLSGHPYEQYF.

The gene calls are TRBV7-9 and TRBJ2-1; the D call from TCRdb, TRBD2, cannot be confirmed without DNA. CDR3 length equals 14 residues. Germline-derived CDR1 and CDR2 are SEHNR and FQNEAQ (reference sequence). The CDR3 region is CASSDLAGSNEQFF.

V and J are TRBV6-5 and TRBJ1-2; TCRdb names TRBD1, which stays unverified in the absence of DNA. Per the germline V gene, CDR1 is MNHEY and CDR2 is SVGAGI. The CDR3 is 11 amino acids. CDR3 sequence: CASRGGYGYTF.

V is TRBV4-1 and J is TRBJ2-6; TCRdb proposes TRBD2, but this gene call is untestable without DNA. Germline values: CDR1 MGHRA, CDR2 YSYEKL. There are 18 residues in the CDR3. The CDR3: CASSQLPGLISGANVLTF.